These 19 T cell receptor beta chains were sequenced from one sample in a study of beta chain features in type 1 diabetes. Overall study findings and caveats: When Type 1 diabetes patients were examined, their TCRB CDR3s proved moderately but significantly shorter in all four CD4+ subsets.

cDNA synthesis used the whole RNA isolate, giving expressed TCRB sequences. Sequencing used immunoSEQ multiplex PCR; TCRdb keeps in-frame clones, though not all of them. Of roughly 160,000 clones listed, 6.5% to 8.5% are singletons. These receptors are not linked to any known antigen. The specimen was central memory CD4+ T cells from blood. The receptor set was obtained from a man between 18 and 35 years old with type 1 diabetes.

The CDR3 coding sequence is TGTGCCAGCAGCTTGCCTGGACACACATATGGCTACACCTTC. Encoded protein: CASSLPGHTYGYTF. This chain links TRBV5-6 with TRBJ1-2; D perhaps matches TRBD1 (5 bases). Germline V CDR1 and CDR2: SGHDT, YYEEEE. With 1 base removed from V and 5 bases from J, the gap between germline ends came to 12 bases. CDR3 size: 14 residues.

This clone was detected only a few times. The J gene is TRBJ2-5, the V gene TRBV7-9, with D perhaps TRBD2 (5 bases). V lost 5 bases and J lost 1, with 17 bases in between. The CDR3 is 16 residues long. CDR1 is SEHNR, CDR2 FQNEAQ, per germline (reference sequence). For the CDR3, the DNA is TGTGCCAGCAGCCGAATCTGGACTGCAACCCAAGAGACCCAGTACTTC. This codes for CASSRIWTATQETQYF.

The chain combines TRBV10-3 with TRBJ2-1, with D perhaps TRBD1 (5 bases). The CDR3 is 13 residues long. Germline CDR1 and CDR2: ENHRY and SYGVKD. The V end was cut by 11 bases, the J end by 8 bases, with 19 bases between. This CDR3 reads CAGRQGSVDEQFF. DNA of the CDR3: TGTGCCGGAAGGCAGGGATCGGTTGATGAGCAGTTCTTC.

The sample holds a few counts of this clone. The rearrangement uses TRBV5-1 and TRBJ2-3; no clear D gene. Per germline, CDR1 SGHRS and CDR2 YFSETQ. The CDR3 contains 15 residues. V lost 3 bases and J 0 bases, leaving 11 bases between the germline ends. As DNA, the CDR3 is TGCGCCAGCAGCTCTAGTACTCCTAGCACAGATACGCAGTATTTT. Its protein is CASSSSTPSTDTQYF.

This clone was detected a few times. The chain links TRBV28 to TRBJ1-6, with unresolved D. Deletions cut 5 bases from V and 7 bases from J, with 6 bases between. The germline gives CDR1 MDHEN, CDR2 SYDVKM. This CDR3 region has 12 residues. CDR3 sequence (DNA): TGTGCCAGCAGTAGCCCAAATTCACCCCTCCACTTT. Encoded protein: CASSSPNSPLHF.

This clone has only a few counts. The chain has TRBV19 and TRBJ2-1; 9 nucleotides agree with TRBD2. The CDR3 sequence is 17 residues long. Germline CDR1 is LNHDA and CDR2 is SQIVND (reference sequence). V lost 5 bases to trimming and J lost 0 bases; unmatched junction nucleotides: 8. CDR3 bases: TGTGCCAGTAGTCCGAGACCTAGCGGGACCTCCTACAATGAGCAGTTCTTC. Protein product: CASSPRPSGTSYNEQFF.

In nucleotides, the CDR3 is TGTGCCAGCAGCTTGGGACAGGGGACGGTGATCGGGGAGCTGTTTTTT. Translation gives CASSLGQGTVIGELFF. The rearrangement joins TRBV5-7 to TRBJ2-2, with 8 bases fitting TRBD1. TRBV5-7 is designated an ORF whose function remains uncertain. J was trimmed by 7 bases and V by 0 bases; bases with no gene match: 8. This CDR3 is 16 amino acids long.

About this clone: One end of the junction is discordant with germline, which a read error may explain. The chain carries TRBV5-4 and TRBJ2-5; 9 positions match TRBD2. CDR3 length equals 16 residues. In germline, CDR1 is SGHNT, CDR2 YYREEE (reference sequence). The CDR3 DNA is TGCGCCAGCAGCCAAGCTGGCGGGGGGGCAGTCGAGACCCAGTACTTC. Encoded protein: CASSQAGGGAVETQYF.

This clone has only a few counts. The chain employs TRBV7-2 and TRBJ2-1; 9 nucleotides line up with TRBD2. Losses at the gene ends were 4 bases for V and 10 bases for J; bases not matched to a gene: 8. The CDR3 loop spans 14 amino acids. Germline V gene lookup returns CDR1 SGHTA and CDR2 FQGNSA. The DNA of the CDR3 is TGTGCCAGCAGCTCCCTAGCGGGGTTTGGCGAGCAGTTCTTC. Residues: CASSSLAGFGEQFF.

This CDR3 is CASSGATSGGTDTQYF. DNA for the CDR3: TGCGCCAGCAGCGGGGCCACTAGCGGGGGAACAGATACGCAGTATTTT. The chain joins TRBV5-1 to TRBJ2-3; 11 bases map to TRBD2. CDR1 and CDR2 (germline): SGHRS, YFSETQ. The J segment lost 3 bases and the V segment lost 4 bases, leaving 7 bases of the junction unmatched. The CDR3 runs to 16 residues.

This clone was counted between two and nine times. The chain couples TRBV5-4 to TRBJ2-2, with TRBD1 identical over 9 bases. The CDR3 loop spans 17 amino acids. The ends lost 0 bases at V and 6 bases at J; junction bases unmatched: 9. Looked up from germline, CDR1 is SGHNT and CDR2 is YYREEE (reference sequence). The CDR3: CASSLAPGTGFPGELFF. CDR3 sequence (DNA): TGTGCCAGCAGCTTGGCCCCCGGGACAGGGTTTCCCGGGGAGCTGTTTTTT.

The gene calls are TRBV5-1 and TRBJ2-4, with D perhaps matching TRBD1 (5 bases). Germline-derived CDR1 and CDR2 are SGHRS and YFSETQ. CDR3 length: 15 residues. The V and J ends lost 0 bases and 9 bases respectively, with 16 bases between them. The CDR3 sequence: CASSLAGGHMPIQYF. The CDR3 region has the DNA TGCGCCAGCAGCTTGGCCGGCGGACATATGCCCATTCAGTACTTC. Full variable domain (remainder filled in from reference TRBV5-1 and TRBJ2-4): KAGVTQTPRYLIKTRGQQVTLSCSPISGHRSVSWYQQTPGQGLQFLFEYFSETQRNKGNFPGRFSGRQFSNSRSEMNVSTLELGDSALYLCASSLAGGHMPIQYFGAGTRLSVL.

This clone was picked up many times. The chain couples TRBV5-8 to TRBJ2-7, with D possibly being TRBD2 (5 bases). V dropped 8 bases and J dropped 2 bases, with 17 bases sitting between them. This CDR3 comprises 14 residues. The germline V gene encodes CDR1 SGHTS and CDR2 YDEGEE. CDR3 loop: CASGRRLAPYEQYF. CDR3 in DNA: TGTGCCAGTGGCAGGAGGCTAGCCCCCTACGAGCAGTACTTC. The full variable domain, its missing parts supplied by reference TRBV5-8 and TRBJ2-7, is EAGVTQSPTHLIKTRGQQATLRCSPISGHTSVYWYQQALGLGLQFLLWYDEGEERNRGNFPPRFSGRQFPNYSSELNVNALELEDSALYLCASGRRLAPYEQYFGPGTRLTVT.

The chain is built from TRBV5-1 and TRBJ2-5; unclear D gene. This CDR3 spans 13 amino acids. Trimming took off 0 bases at V and 4 bases at J, with 7 bases between the two ends. Looked up from germline, CDR1 is SGHRS and CDR2 is YFSETQ. The CDR3 DNA is TGCGCCAGCAGCTTGGGTCTAGGAGAGACCCAGTACTTC. Translating gives CASSLGLGETQYF.

This clone was counted between two and nine times. V is TRBV18 and J is TRBJ2-6; D unresolved. This CDR3 has 18 residues. Looked up from germline, CDR1 is KGHSH and CDR2 is LQKENI. V lost 3 bases, J lost 4 bases, and 19 bases lay in between. CDR3 amino acids: CASSPGIIETLGANVLTF. In nucleotides, the CDR3 is TGTGCCAGCTCACCGGGCATCATCGAAACTCTGGGGGCCAACGTCCTGACTTTC. Combining the CDR3 with reference TRBV18 and TRBJ2-6 gives the whole variable domain NAGVMQNPRHLVRRRGQEARLRCSPMKGHSHVYWYRQLPEEGLKFMVYLQKENIIDESGMPKERFSAEFPKEGPSILRIQQVVRGDSAAYFCASSPGIIETLGANVLTFGAGSRLTVL.

This clone was observed a handful of times. This chain links TRBV7-9 with TRBJ1-1, with D maybe TRBD1 (5 bases). The CDR3 is 13 amino acids. The germline V gene has CDR1 SEHNR and CDR2 FQNEAQ (reference sequence). Trimming took off 1 base at V and 3 bases at J, with 6 bases between the two ends. CDR3 loop: CASSLVTDTEAFF. The CDR3, as DNA: TGTGCCAGCAGCTTAGTGACAGACACTGAAGCTTTCTTT.

This clone was seen at least ten times. The J gene is TRBJ2-3, the V gene TRBV4-2, with D unresolved. The CDR3 totals 14 residues. Trimming removed 3 bases from V and 2 bases from J, with 9 bases in between. The germline V gene has CDR1 LGHNA and CDR2 YNFKEQ. CDR3 loop: CASSHERDTDTQYF. The CDR3 bases are TGTGCCAGCAGCCATGAGCGAGACACAGATACGCAGTATTTT.

The V and J genes are TRBV7-2 and TRBJ2-1; no clear D. This CDR3 comprises 14 residues. CDR1 SGHTA and CDR2 FQGNSA come from the germline V gene. The V gene lost 1 base and the J gene lost 2 bases, with 6 bases spanning the gap. This CDR3 is CASSLDNTYNEQFF. The CDR3 coding sequence is TGTGCCAGCAGCTTAGACAATACCTACAATGAGCAGTTCTTC.

In this sample, this clone turned up a few times. The chain links TRBV11-2 to TRBJ2-3; D is ambiguous. The CDR3 has 13 residues. Germline V gene data show CDR1 as SGHAT and CDR2 as FQNNGV. V gave up 2 bases and J gave up 2 bases, with 5 bases separating them. CDR3 sequence reads: CASSLPITDTQYF. The CDR3 nucleotides read TGTGCCAGCAGCTTACCTATCACAGATACGCAGTATTTT.